The entry below describes one T cell receptor beta chain. There is no known antigen for this receptor. Nothing much larger sits one base from this clone, and base qualities are not available. V and J are truncated by 2 bases and 4 bases respectively, leaving an intervening sequence of 21 bases. From its cysteine to its phenylalanine, the CDR3 spans 17 amino acids. Only the CDR3 part of the read is kept: 51 bases, read in frame from the first base. Via the germline V gene (reference sequence), CDR1 is GTSNPN and CDR2 SVGIG. The data were obtained in a study of shared clonotypes between healthy human individuals (dated by TCRdb to the early 2020s). With regard to the full study: The cohort comprised two women and three men aged 18 to 49 years. Leukapheresis yielded between about 0.85 and 10 billion PBMCs per donor. Blood TCR repertoires of five healthy adults were deeply sequenced to estimate repertoire size and the extent of clonotype sharing between individuals. To increase sequencing depth and limit assay-specific biases, different laboratories used diverse techniques to prepare libraries and sequence TCR repertoires.

Using the deep immunoSEQ assay, multiplex PCR amplified TCR CDR3 regions from genomic DNA. For each cell subset, the extracted genomic DNA was distributed evenly across all wells of several immunoSEQ 96-well plates, and each plate served as one replicate. For unsorted PBMC, each replicate PCR was loaded with approximately 0.3 ug genomic DNA, equivalent to about 33,000 T cell genomes. Genomic DNA from unsorted PBMC was sequenced over ten immunoSEQ deep assay plates. Purified libraries were measured with a Qubit 3.0 fluorometer, size-checked on a Bioanalyzer 2100, and measured again with the KAPA Library Quantification kit. A separate single-read 150-cycle Illumina NextSeq 550 flow cell was used to sequence each immunoSEQ 96-well plate. As for the authors' bioinformatics: The immunoSEQ output contained only junctional sequences without quality scores, so filtering could not match that applied to full-length reads. Sequences were annotated with PyIR, a Python wrapper for IgBLAST v1.9, using IMGT germline references to assign V/J genes and CDR3. Reads were filtered out if the reads had weak V/J assignments (E-value above 1e-6), no CDR3, stop codons, out-of-frame junctions, or ambiguous translated residues. V3J clonotypes were defined as sequences sharing an identical inferred V gene, J gene, and CDR3 amino acid sequence. The percentage overlap between two repertoires was calculated by dividing the number of shared unique clonotypes by the size of the smaller repertoire. Three approaches were used to assess repertoire richness: RTK rarefaction, the Chao1 estimator, and Recon v2.1 estimates of unobserved clonotypes. Imported from immuneACCESS, the table was reduced by TCRdb to in-frame sequences with V and J called. These copies leave out some clones; in studies compared against another copy, an unresolved V gene accounts for under half, and the cause of the remainder is not known. V, J and clone size were drawn from that table, and D and trimming were deduced from the DNA. Counted in this sample were fewer than 500,000 clones; about 75% of them appeared once. The top ten clones comprise around 13% of the sample.

The donors were healthy, HIV-negative adults with no recently reported acute infections or vaccinations. Every donor was a Caucasian adult residing in Nashville, Tennessee, USA. For unsorted samples, tens of millions of PBMCs were counted and genomic DNA was extracted with the QIAamp DNA Blood Mini kit. Blood was obtained by leukapheresis, after which PBMCs were separated by Ficoll-Histopaque density gradient centrifugation and cryopreserved in liquid nitrogen vapor phase. General findings and caveats noted by the study authors: Because the study included a small number of donors, the genetic and exposure-history diversity represented was limited. Pairwise subsampling led to the expectation that sequencing depth would affect the degree of clonotype sharing among donors. Sampling was restricted to blood, and TCR repertoires in tissue are likely to differ from TCR repertoires in blood.

The sample taken for sequencing was PBMCs. The rearrangement joined TRBV30 to TRBJ2-1, with the D call perhaps TRBD1 or TRBD2, each one matching 5 bases. This sequence originates from a middle-aged woman in good health. Some clones in this sample may be carry-over from other donors' samples. The DNA sequence is as follows: TGTGCCTGGAGTACCATGCCCGGGACGGTGGGATACAATGAGCAGTTCTTC. It translates to CAWSTMPGTVGYNEQFF.